This entry describes one T cell receptor (beta chain). This entry comes from a study of control samples from healthy donors and cancer patients. CDR1 is KGHSH and CDR2 is LQKENI in the germline V gene. The CDR3 runs to 15 residues. The germline V and J ends were trimmed by 5 bases and 0 bases, with 11 bases remaining between them. Some clones are missing from TCRdb's copy, which holds only in-frame ones; the method was immunoSEQ multiplex PCR. This sample's table has 150,000 to 200,000 clones. V usage is TRBV18 and J usage is TRBJ1-5; no clear D. The sample consisted of blood. The clonotype originates from a woman aged 30 to 39 in good health. In nucleotides, the CDR3 is TGTGCCAGCTCAGTGGAGGCCAATAGCAATCAGCCCCAGCATTTT. Translated, it gives CASSVEANSNQPQHF.